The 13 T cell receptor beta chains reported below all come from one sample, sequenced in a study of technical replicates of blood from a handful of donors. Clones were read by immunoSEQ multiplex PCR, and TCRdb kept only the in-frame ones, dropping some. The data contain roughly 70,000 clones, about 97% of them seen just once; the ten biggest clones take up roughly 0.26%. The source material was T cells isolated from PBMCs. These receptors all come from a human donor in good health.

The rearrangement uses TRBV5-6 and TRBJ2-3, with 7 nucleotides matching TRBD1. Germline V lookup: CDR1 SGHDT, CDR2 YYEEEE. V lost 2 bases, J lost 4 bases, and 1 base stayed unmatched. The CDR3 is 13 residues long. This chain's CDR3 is CASSFTGADTQYF. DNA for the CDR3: TGTGCCAGCAGCTTCACAGGGGCAGATACGCAGTATTTT.

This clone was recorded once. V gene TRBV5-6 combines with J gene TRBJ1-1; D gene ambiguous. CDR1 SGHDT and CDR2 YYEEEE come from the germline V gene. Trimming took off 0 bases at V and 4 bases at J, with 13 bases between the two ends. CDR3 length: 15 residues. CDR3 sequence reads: CASSLGVPAATEAFF. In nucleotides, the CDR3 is TGTGCCAGCAGCTTGGGGGTCCCGGCGGCCACTGAAGCTTTCTTT.

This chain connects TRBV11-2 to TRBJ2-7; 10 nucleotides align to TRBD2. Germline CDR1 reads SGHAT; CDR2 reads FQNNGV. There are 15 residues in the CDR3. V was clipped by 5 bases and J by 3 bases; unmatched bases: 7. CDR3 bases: TGTGCCAGCAGCCCTTGGACTAGCGGTAGCTACGAGCAGTACTTC. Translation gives CASSPWTSGSYEQYF.

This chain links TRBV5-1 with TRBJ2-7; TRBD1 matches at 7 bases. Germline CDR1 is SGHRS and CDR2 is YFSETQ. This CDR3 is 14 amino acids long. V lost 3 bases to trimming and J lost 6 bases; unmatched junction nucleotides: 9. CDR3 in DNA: TGCGCCAGCAGCTCACAGGGGTATAATGGCGAGCAGTACTTC. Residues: CASSSQGYNGEQYF. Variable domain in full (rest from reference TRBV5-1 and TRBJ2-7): KAGVTQTPRYLIKTRGQQVTLSCSPISGHRSVSWYQQTPGQGLQFLFEYFSETQRNKGNFPGRFSGRQFSNSRSEMNVSTLELGDSALYLCASSSQGYNGEQYFGPGTRLTVT.

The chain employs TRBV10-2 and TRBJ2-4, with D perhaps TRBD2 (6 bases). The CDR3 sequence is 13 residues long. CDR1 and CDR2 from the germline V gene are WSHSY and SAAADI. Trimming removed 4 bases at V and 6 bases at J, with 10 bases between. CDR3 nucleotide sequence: TGCGCCAGCAGTGGGACTATCGGAAACATTCAGTACTTC. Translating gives CASSGTIGNIQYF.

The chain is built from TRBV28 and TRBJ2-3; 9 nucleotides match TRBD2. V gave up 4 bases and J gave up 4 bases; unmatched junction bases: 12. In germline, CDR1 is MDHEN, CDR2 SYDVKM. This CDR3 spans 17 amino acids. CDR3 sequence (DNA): TGTGCCAGCAGTTCTGTGCGGGAGGGCCTTGGCGCAGATACGCAGTATTTT. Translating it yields CASSSVREGLGADTQYF.

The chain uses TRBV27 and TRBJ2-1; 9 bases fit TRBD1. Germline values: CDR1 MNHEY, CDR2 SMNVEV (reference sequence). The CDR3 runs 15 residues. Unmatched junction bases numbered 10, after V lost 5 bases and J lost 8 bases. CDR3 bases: TGTGCCAGCAGTGCAGGACAGGGGCGCAGCTATGAGCAGTTCTTC. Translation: CASSAGQGRSYEQFF.

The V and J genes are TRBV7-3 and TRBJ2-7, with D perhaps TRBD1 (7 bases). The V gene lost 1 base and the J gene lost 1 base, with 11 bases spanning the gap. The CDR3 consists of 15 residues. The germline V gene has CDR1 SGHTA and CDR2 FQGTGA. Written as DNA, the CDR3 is TGTGCCAGCAGCTTAAGGGCAGGGGGGTCCTACGAGCAGTACTTC. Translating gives CASSLRAGGSYEQYF.

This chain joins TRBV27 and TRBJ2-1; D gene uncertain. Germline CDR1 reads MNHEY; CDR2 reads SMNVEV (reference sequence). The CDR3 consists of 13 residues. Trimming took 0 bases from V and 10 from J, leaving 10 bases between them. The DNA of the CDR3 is TGTGCCAGCAGTTTATCCCAGGTAGGCGAGCAGTTCTTC. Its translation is CASSLSQVGEQFF.

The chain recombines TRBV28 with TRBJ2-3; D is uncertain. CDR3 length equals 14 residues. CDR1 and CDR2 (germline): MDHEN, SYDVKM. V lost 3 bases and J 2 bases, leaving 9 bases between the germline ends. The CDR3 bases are TGTGCCAGCAGTTTCCGGGTCCACACAGATACGCAGTATTTT. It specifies CASSFRVHTDTQYF. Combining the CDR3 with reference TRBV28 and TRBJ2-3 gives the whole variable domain DVKVTQSSRYLVKRTGEKVFLECVQDMDHENMFWYRQDPGLGLRLIYFSYDVKMKEKGDIPEGYSVSREKKERFSLILESASTNQTSMYLCASSFRVHTDTQYFGPGTRLTVL.

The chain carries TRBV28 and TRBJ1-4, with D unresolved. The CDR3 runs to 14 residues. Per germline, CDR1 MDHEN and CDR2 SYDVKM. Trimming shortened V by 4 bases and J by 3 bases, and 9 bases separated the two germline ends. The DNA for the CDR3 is TGTGCCAGCAGTTCCCCGGAGGCTAATGAAAAACTGTTTTTT. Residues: CASSSPEANEKLFF.

CDR3 in DNA: TGTGCCAGCAGTTTAAGGGACAGGGGGAATCAGCCCCAGCATTTT. Its translation: CASSLRDRGNQPQHF. This chain links TRBV28 with TRBJ1-5, with 11 nucleotides matching TRBD1. V lost 2 bases to trimming and J lost 4 bases; unmatched junction nucleotides: 1. CDR3 length: 15 residues. Germline CDR1 MDHEN, CDR2 SYDVKM.

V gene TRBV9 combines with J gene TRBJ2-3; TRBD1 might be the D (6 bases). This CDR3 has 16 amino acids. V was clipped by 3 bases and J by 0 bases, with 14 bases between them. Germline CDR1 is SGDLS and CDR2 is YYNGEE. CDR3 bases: TGTGCCAGCAGCGAGACAGGACTGGCTAGCACAGATACGCAGTATTTT. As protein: CASSETGLASTDTQYF.